This record looks at one T cell receptor (beta chain) sequence and its context. Its antigen is unidentified. The table came from immunoSEQ multiplex PCR; TCRdb's copy has only in-frame clones and leaves some out. The table shows around 45,000 clones, with approximately 90% occurring only once. The CDR3 sequence is 15 residues long. V lost 0 bases, J lost 4 bases, and 5 bases stayed unmatched. CDR1 and CDR2 (germline): LNHNV, YYDKDF (reference sequence). The data are from a study of T cells in localized non-small cell lung cancer. Study-wide results and caveats: Uninvolved adjacent lung had more T cell clonality than any other tissue, topping tumor. Appearing in adjacent lung were a median about 59 of the top 100 tumor clones.

The chain has TRBV15 and TRBJ1-1; TRBD1 matches at 7 bases. The TCR comes from a man aged 40 to 70 with stage II lung adenocarcinoma. Sequencing used PBMCs, obtained before any cancer treatment. CDR3 protein: CATSRDNSGGTEAFF. As DNA, the CDR3 is TGTGCCACCAGCAGAGATAATTCAGGGGGCACTGAAGCTTTCTTT.